Presented here are 12 T cell receptor beta chains from one specimen sequenced in a study of tumor and adjacent non-tumor tissue in lung cancer. The library came from three nested PCR rounds adapted from ARM-PCR protocols. A single record per CDR3 protein comes from TCRdb applying MiXCR to the multiplex PCR reads. The table has 90,000 to 100,000 distinct CDR3 sequences, 75% to 85% seen once; the top ten hold less than 40%. The template was RNA from unsorted bulk tissue. The normal lung tissue was taken more than 3 cm from the tumor edge. Sequencing input: distant non-tumor lung tissue. Receptors were obtained from a man aged 55-75 years with small cell lung cancer.

Regarding this clonotype: This may come from a read error, since a much larger clone is one base off. The rearrangement uses TRBV28 and TRBJ1-6; possibly TRBD1 for D (5 bases). The CDR3 contains 14 residues. Germline CDR1 reads MDHEN; CDR2 reads SYDVKM. Trimming cost V 6 bases and J 8 bases, with 14 bases left between them. CDR3 sequence: CASRAGNTYSPLHF. CDR3 bases: TGTGCCAGCAGAGCAGGGAATACTTATTCACCCCTCCACTTT.

Comments on this clonotype: This may come from a read error, since a much larger clone is one base off. This chain links TRBV20-1 with TRBJ2-7; D is unclear. Trimming removed 3 bases from V and 5 bases from J, with 11 bases in between. The CDR3 has 12 residues. Germline assignment: CDR1 DFQATT and CDR2 SNEGSKA (reference sequence). This CDR3 reads CSASEVSNEQYF. The CDR3 DNA follows: TGCAGTGCTAGTGAGGTTTCCAACGAGCAGTACTTC.

Concerning this clonotype: Mismatch with germline at one junction end may stem from a read error. The chain joins TRBV29-1 to TRBJ2-1, with 9 bases identical to TRBD1. This CDR3 region has 15 residues. Germline CDR1 and CDR2: SQVTM and ANQGSEA. The CDR3 loop reads CSVERRDRGYDGQCF. The CDR3 DNA reads TGCAGCGTTGAACGTCGAGACAGGGGGTACGATGGGCAGTGCTTC.

With respect to this clonotype: The CDR3 ends on some other residue instead of the conserved phenylalanine or tryptophan, so this is likely a read error. V is TRBV6-5 and J is TRBJ2-3; 11 nucleotides line up with TRBD2. The length of the CDR3 is 16 residues. V shed 6 bases, J shed 5 bases, and the junction held 10 bases outside the gene matches. Germline lookup yields CDR1 MNHEY and CDR2 SVGAGI. The DNA for the CDR3 is TGTGCCAGCAGCCTCATATTAGCGGGAGGGCAAGATACGCAGTATCTT. Translated: CASSLILAGGQDTQYL.

As concerns this clonotype: The junction differs from germline at one of its ends, possibly a read error. This chain uses TRBV11-2 with TRBJ2-7; D gene unclear. Germline loops: CDR1 SGHAT, CDR2 FQNNGV. This CDR3 has 14 residues. The CDR3 protein is CASSLEIGAYEQYF. The CDR3 DNA reads as TGTGCCAGCAGTTTAGAAATAGGAGCGTACGAGCAGTACTTC.

The V gene is TRBV6-5, the J gene TRBJ2-2; D is perhaps TRBD1 or TRBD2 (7 bases each). Trimming removed 3 bases from V and 7 bases from J, with 15 bases in between. The CDR3 consists of 15 residues. Germline CDR1 reads MNHEY; CDR2 reads SVGAGI. The DNA for the CDR3 is TGTGCCAGCAGTTATGGCAGGGGGGGTGTCGGGGAGCTGTTTTTT. It translates to CASSYGRGGVGELFF.

Points on this clonotype: The germline gene is not matched at one end of the junction; a read error may be the cause. The rearrangement uses TRBV5-5 and TRBJ2-6, with D perhaps matching TRBD2 (7 bases). This CDR3 has 16 residues. Germline CDR1 is SGHKS and CDR2 is YYEKEE (reference sequence). This CDR3 is CASRGGVVAGVNVLTF. The CDR3 bases are TGTGCCAGCAGAGGGGGGGTTGTTGCAGGGGTCAACGTCCTGACATTC.

A word on this clonotype: Likely a read error: the CDR3 ends without its conserved phenylalanine or tryptophan. The rearrangement links TRBV4-2 to TRBJ1-1, with D unclear. The CDR3 spans 12 residues. V dropped 8 bases and J dropped 5 bases, with 12 bases sitting between them. Germline-derived CDR1 and CDR2 are LGHNA and YNFKEQ. CDR3 loop: CASGPGYTEAFS. The CDR3 DNA reads TGTGCCAGCGGCCCGGGGTATACTGAAGCTTTCTCT.

Worth noting for this clonotype: Its ends do not fully match the called genes, so a read error is possible. This chain joins TRBV4-2 and TRBJ2-2; D perhaps matches TRBD2 (5 bases). The CDR3 covers 16 residues. CDR1 and CDR2 (germline): LGHNA, YNFKEQ. The CDR3 loop is CTSSQDLRANIGQLFF. The CDR3 nucleotides are TGTACCAGCAGCCAAGATCTGAGGGCCAACATCGGACAGCTGTTTTTT.

The table lists this clonotype with a count of one. The conserved closing phenylalanine or tryptophan is absent in this CDR3, likely reflecting a read error. J is TRBJ2-7 and V is TRBV11-3; D is perhaps TRBD2 (5 bases). CDR1 is SGHNT and CDR2 is YENEEA in the germline V gene. There are 13 residues in the CDR3. CDR3 loop: CDSSLETSYEQYL. Here the CDR3 DNA reads TGTGACAGCAGCTTAGAAACTAGCTACGAGCAGTACTTG.

The chain combines TRBV6-5 with TRBJ2-1; D may be TRBD2 (5 bases). The CDR3 extends over 15 amino acids. Trimming took 0 bases from V and 7 from J, leaving 13 bases between them. Germline CDR1 and CDR2: MNHEY and SVGAGI. CDR3 loop: CASSYSEGMCNEQFF. The DNA for the CDR3 is TGTGCCAGCAGTTACTCTGAGGGAATGTGTAATGAGCAGTTCTTC.

Regarding this clonotype: The junction shows a germline mismatch at one end, possibly a read error. The chain joins TRBV7-9 to TRBJ2-1; no definite D call. The CDR3 is 13 residues long. Germline CDR1 reads SEHNR; CDR2 reads FQNEAQ (reference sequence). The CDR3 here is CASSLASHNEQFF. The CDR3 nucleotides read TGTGCCAGCAGCTTAGCCTCCCACAACGAGCAGTTCTTC.